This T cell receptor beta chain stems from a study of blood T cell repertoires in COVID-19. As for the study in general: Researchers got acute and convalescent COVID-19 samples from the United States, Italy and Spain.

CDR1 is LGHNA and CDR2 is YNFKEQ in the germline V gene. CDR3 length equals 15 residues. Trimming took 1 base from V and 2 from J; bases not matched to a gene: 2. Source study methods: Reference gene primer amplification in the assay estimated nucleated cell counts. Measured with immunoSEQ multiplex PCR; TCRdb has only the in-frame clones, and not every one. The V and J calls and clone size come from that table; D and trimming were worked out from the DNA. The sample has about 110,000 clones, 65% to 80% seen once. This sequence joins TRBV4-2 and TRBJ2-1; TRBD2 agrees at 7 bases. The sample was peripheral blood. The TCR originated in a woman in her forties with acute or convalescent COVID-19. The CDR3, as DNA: TGTGCCAGCAGCCAAGTGGGGGGGGCCTACAATGAGCAGTTCTTC. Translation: CASSQVGGAYNEQFF.